The sequence of this TCR beta chain was determined in a study of T cells in Graves' hyperthyroidism and ophthalmopathy. Overall study results and limits: A model built on 13 V-J features separated ophthalmopathy from stable hyperthyroidism.

V was pared by 5 bases and J by 3 bases, with 17 bases between. Germline CDR1 and CDR2: SEHNR and FQNEAQ (reference sequence). This CDR3 has 15 amino acids. Researchers took RNA transcripts and amplified the TCR beta CDR3 regions from them. HTBI primers were employed in a first-round RT-PCR of the TCR CDR3. TCRdb re-called the multiplex PCR reads with MiXCR, one entry per CDR3 protein. The table lists 610,000 or so distinct CDR3 sequences, about 43% of them singletons, with about 8% in the top ten. This clonotype has ten or more counts. The antigen remains unidentified. The rearrangement links TRBV7-9 to TRBJ2-7; the D is unclear. Sequencing was carried out using peripheral blood or thyroid tissue (not recorded which). This TCR was sampled from a woman aged 18-29 years with Graves' hyperthyroidism. CDR3: CASSPRAPVFYEQYF. Here the CDR3 DNA reads TGTGCCAGCAGCCCCCGGGCACCGGTATTCTACGAGCAGTACTTC.